This TCR beta chain was retrieved from a study of Ad26.COV2.S vaccination and SARS-CoV-2 variants. This CDR3 has 11 amino acids. Trimming took off 4 bases at V and 7 bases at J, with 7 bases between the two ends. Germline loops: CDR1 SQVTM, CDR2 ANQGSEA. Measured with immunoSEQ multiplex PCR; TCRdb has only the in-frame clones, and not every one. The sample includes hundreds of thousands of clones, roughly 90% of them seen just once. The treatment: 15 to 20 received Ad26.COV2.S at low or high dose, single or two shots; a few received placebo; per-sample allocation not given. Specimens were obtained on day 63 following the first vaccine or placebo injection.

This clonotype originated in a person aged 18-65 years who received the Ad26.COV2.S COVID-19 vaccine or a placebo. This rearrangement joins TRBV29-1 to TRBJ1-4; the D is unclear. This sample comprised peripheral blood, obtained in a trial of Ad26.COV2.S vaccine versus placebo. In nucleotides, the CDR3 is TGCAGCGTTGGGGAAGCTGAAAAACTGTTTTTT. It yields the protein CSVGEAEKLFF.